The clone carrying this TCR beta chain was recorded many times. The antigen is unknown. This specimen comes from a study of CD8 T cells in ankylosing spondylitis. Study-wide results and limits: The study identified a TCR beta motif of seven or eight highly homologous variants that appeared characteristic of ankylosing spondylitis blood. Clones linked to disease, bearing a CD8+ phenotype, were relatively rare in peripheral blood.

Preparation of TCR beta libraries was done by quantitative 5'-RACE with molecular barcodes. TCRdb processed the 5' RACE reads anew with MiXCR; each CDR3 protein has one entry. The sample holds 200,000 to 250,000 distinct CDR3 sequences, around 19% seen once. Germline CDR1 and CDR2: SGHAT and FQNNGV. V lost 5 bases and J 11 bases, leaving 15 bases between the germline ends. The CDR3 length is 12 residues. The chain recombines TRBV11-2 with TRBJ1-1; D not certain. The specimen sequenced was blood, either unsorted or a sorted T cell fraction (not recorded which). The receptor was isolated from a male donor with ankylosing spondylitis. CDR3 in amino acids: CASSQDEPGAFF. CDR3 DNA sequence: TGTGCCAGCAGCCAGGATGAGCCTGGGGCTTTCTTT. The full variable domain, in which reference TRBV11-2 and TRBJ1-1 provide the parts outside the CDR3, is EAGVAQSPRYKIIEKRQSVAFWCNPISGHATLYWYQQILGQGPKLLIQFQNNGVVDDSQLPKDRFSAERLKGVDSTLKIQPAKLEDSAVYLCASSQDEPGAFFGQGTRLTVV.